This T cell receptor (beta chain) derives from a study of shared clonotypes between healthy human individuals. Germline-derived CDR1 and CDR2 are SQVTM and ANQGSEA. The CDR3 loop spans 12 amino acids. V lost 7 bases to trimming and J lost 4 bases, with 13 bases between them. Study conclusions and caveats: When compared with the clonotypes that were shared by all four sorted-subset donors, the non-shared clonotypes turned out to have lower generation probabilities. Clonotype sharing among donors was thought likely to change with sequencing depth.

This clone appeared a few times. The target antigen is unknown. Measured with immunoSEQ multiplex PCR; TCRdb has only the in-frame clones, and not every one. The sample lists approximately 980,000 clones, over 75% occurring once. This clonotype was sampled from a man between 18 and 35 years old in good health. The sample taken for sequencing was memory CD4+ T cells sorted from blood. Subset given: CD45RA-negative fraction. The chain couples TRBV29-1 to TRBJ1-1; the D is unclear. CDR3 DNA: TGCAGCGGGTCGGACCGGGGCACTGAAGCTTTCTTT. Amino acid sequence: CSGSDRGTEAFF.